Shown below are 26 T cell receptor beta chains from a single sample sequenced in a study of blood T cell repertoires in COVID-19. Only in-frame clones appear in the TCRdb table, and some are missing; sequencing was by immunoSEQ multiplex PCR. The sample yields roughly 150,000 clones, 80% to 90% seen once. The sequencing sample was made of peripheral blood. Every receptor here comes from a woman aged 55-75 years with active COVID-19.

The rearrangement joins TRBV3-1 (or the pseudogene TRBV3-2) to TRBJ2-7; TRBD1 agrees at 11 bases. CDR1 and CDR2 (germline): LGHDT, YNNKEL (reference sequence). The CDR3 consists of 15 residues. The ends lost 4 bases at V and 3 bases at J; junction bases unmatched: 5. CDR3 sequence reads: CASSPKGQGGYEQYF. The DNA for the CDR3 is TGTGCCAGCAGCCCAAAGGGACAGGGGGGCTACGAGCAGTACTTC.

This rearrangement joins TRBV27 to TRBJ2-7; 10 nucleotides agree with TRBD2. The CDR3 has 15 amino acids. V was clipped by 10 bases and J by 3 bases; unmatched bases: 12. Per the germline V gene, CDR1 is MNHEY and CDR2 is SMNVEV (reference sequence). The CDR3 DNA follows: TGTGCCACCCGACGACTAGCGGGTAGTCACTACGAGCAGTACTTC. Protein product: CATRRLAGSHYEQYF.

This chain joins TRBV28 and TRBJ1-1, with a possible D match to TRBD1 (5 bases). V was shortened by 3 bases and J by 1 base, with 9 bases between the two germline ends. CDR1 MDHEN and CDR2 SYDVKM come from the germline V gene. The CDR3 has 14 residues. DNA of the CDR3: TGTGCCAGCAGTTTTCCAGGGCGGAACACTGAAGCTTTCTTT. Translated, it gives CASSFPGRNTEAFF.

The chain recombines TRBV28 with TRBJ1-6; 8 bases agree with TRBD1. The J segment lost 10 bases and the V segment lost 3 bases, leaving 5 bases of the junction unmatched. Germline CDR1 reads MDHEN; CDR2 reads SYDVKM. There are 14 residues in the CDR3. This CDR3 is CASSFSGQGSPLHF. The CDR3 DNA sequence: TGTGCCAGCAGTTTCTCCGGACAGGGATCACCCCTCCACTTT.

V is TRBV19 and J is TRBJ2-1, with a weak D call TRBD1 (6 bases). Looked up from germline, CDR1 is LNHDA and CDR2 is SQIVND (reference sequence). The V and J ends lost 11 bases and 6 bases respectively, with 14 bases between them. The CDR3 has 12 residues. The CDR3 bases are TGTGCCTCAGGACAGCTATCCAATGAGCAGTTCTTC. It translates to CASGQLSNEQFF.

The genes are TRBV19 and TRBJ1-2; TRBD1 matches at 7 bases. This CDR3 is 15 amino acids long. The V segment lost 5 bases and the J segment 7 bases; nucleotides outside the gene matches: 13. Germline CDR1 LNHDA, CDR2 SQIVND (reference sequence). The CDR3 DNA follows: TGTGCCAGTAGTCCCCGGCGAGGGGGCAATGGTGGCTACACCTTC. Its translation is CASSPRRGGNGGYTF.

This clone was counted once. The chain employs TRBV28 and TRBJ1-5; D gene unclear. Germline CDR1 reads MDHEN; CDR2 reads SYDVKM. This CDR3 spans 12 amino acids. Trimming stripped 6 bases from V and 7 bases from J, with 10 bases between. In nucleotides, the CDR3 is TGTGCCAGCAGGATTTACGGGCAGCCCCAGCATTTT. It yields the protein CASRIYGQPQHF.

This clone was seen more than once but under ten times. This rearrangement joins TRBV4-2 to TRBJ2-7; TRBD2 matches at 15 bases. The CDR3 contains 14 residues. J lost 7 bases, V lost 3 bases, and 1 base had no gene match. Germline V gene lookup returns CDR1 LGHNA and CDR2 YNFKEQ. DNA of the CDR3: TGTGCCAGCAGCCAGGGGACTAGCGGGAGGGAGCAGTACTTC. Its translation is CASSQGTSGREQYF.

This chain links TRBV28 with TRBJ2-6; TRBD1 agrees at 7 bases. J was trimmed by 0 bases and V by 4 bases; bases with no gene match: 6. CDR3 length: 17 amino acids. Per the germline V gene, CDR1 is MDHEN and CDR2 is SYDVKM. This CDR3 reads CASSSRQGRSGANVLTF. The CDR3 region has the DNA TGTGCCAGCAGTTCGAGACAGGGCCGCTCTGGGGCCAACGTCCTGACTTTC.

The chain links TRBV21-1 to TRBJ2-1; no check of the table's D call, TRBD2, against the DNA was made. TRBV21-1 is reported as a pseudogene. The CDR3 has 17 amino acids. The CDR3 DNA follows: TGTGCCAGCAGCAAAGAAGCTTGGGGGGGCGAGGGCGATGAGCAGTTCTTC. Translated, it gives CASSKEAWGGEGDEQFF.

The CDR3 bases are TGCGCCAGCAGCCCGCAACTACTAGATACGCAGTATTTT. Amino acids: CASSPQLLDTQYF. The rearrangement links TRBV4-3 to TRBJ2-3; D gene uncertain. This CDR3 region has 13 residues. Germline CDR1 LGHNA, CDR2 YSLEER. V shed 4 bases and J shed 5 bases, with 10 bases lying between them.

V and J are TRBV6-5 and TRBJ2-2; 8 bases are shared with TRBD1. Germline V gene data show CDR1 as MNHEY and CDR2 as SVGAGI. Germline trimming cut 2 bases from V and 7 bases from J; bases unmatched to any gene: 6. The CDR3 has 15 amino acids. The CDR3 loop is CASSYRAGGHGELFF. The DNA of the CDR3 is TGTGCCAGCAGTTACCGGGCAGGGGGCCACGGGGAGCTGTTTTTT.

The gene calls are TRBV4-1 and TRBJ2-7, with TRBD1 matching over 9 bases. Trimming at V came to 0 bases and at J to 0 bases, leaving 9 bases not matched to a gene. Germline assignment: CDR1 MGHRA and CDR2 YSYEKL. CDR3 length equals 18 residues. The DNA for the CDR3 is TGCGCCAGCAGCCAAGAACAAGTCGAGACAGGGGGCTCCTACGAGCAGTACTTC. This translates into CASSQEQVETGGSYEQYF.

This chain connects TRBV7-6 to TRBJ2-1; weak D call: TRBD2 (5 bases). This CDR3 region has 15 residues. V lost 0 bases and J 5 bases, leaving 11 bases between the germline ends. Germline V gene lookup returns CDR1 SGHVS and CDR2 FNYEAQ. The CDR3 region is CASSLAFGLNNEQFF. In DNA, the CDR3 is TGTGCCAGCAGCTTAGCATTTGGACTCAACAATGAGCAGTTCTTC.

This clone has just a few counts. The rearrangement links TRBV4-3 to TRBJ1-6; 10 bases align to TRBD1. CDR1 and CDR2 (germline): LGHNA, YSLEER. Trimming at V came to 4 bases and at J to 6 bases, leaving 3 bases not matched to a gene. This CDR3 has 15 amino acids. CDR3 residues: CASSRDRGLNSPLHF. CDR3 sequence (DNA): TGCGCCAGCAGCCGAGACAGGGGGCTTAATTCACCCCTCCACTTT.

The chain joins TRBV11-2 to TRBJ2-7, with TRBD2 identical over 9 bases. The CDR3 runs 18 residues. The V segment lost 0 bases and the J segment 3 bases; nucleotides outside the gene matches: 12. Germline CDR1 is SGHAT and CDR2 is FQNNGV. The CDR3 coding sequence is TGTGCCAGCAGCTTAGATTGGGTAGCGGGAGCTTTGGGCTACGAGCAGTACTTC. Amino acids: CASSLDWVAGALGYEQYF.

The J gene is TRBJ2-3, the V gene TRBV29-1; no clear D gene. The CDR3 loop spans 11 amino acids. Germline values: CDR1 SQVTM, CDR2 ANQGSEA. V gave up 2 bases and J gave up 5 bases, with 5 bases separating them. DNA of the CDR3: TGCAGCGTTGAAATCCTAGATACGCAGTATTTT. Protein: CSVEILDTQYF.

V gene TRBV30 combines with J gene TRBJ1-6; weak D call: TRBD1 (6 bases). The CDR3 has 15 amino acids. Germline CDR1 and CDR2: GTSNPN and SVGIG (reference sequence). V was cut by 3 bases and J by 8 bases, with 17 bases left in between. The CDR3 DNA reads as TGTGCCTGGAGGGACAGAGGTCCCAACCATTCACCCCTCCACTTT. Its translation is CAWRDRGPNHSPLHF.

V is TRBV15 and J is TRBJ1-1, with TRBD1 matching 7 bases. Germline V gene data show CDR1 as LNHNV and CDR2 as YYDKDF (reference sequence). The CDR3 contains 17 residues. The trim removed 0 bases at V and 1 base at J, leaving 8 bases unmatched. CDR3 loop: CATSREGATGKNTEAFF. CDR3 in DNA: TGTGCCACCAGCAGAGAGGGGGCGACAGGGAAGAACACTGAAGCTTTCTTT. Together with reference TRBV15 and TRBJ1-1, the CDR3 gives the full variable domain: DAMVIQNPRYQVTQFGKPVTLSCSQTLNHNVMYWYQQKSSQAPKLLFHYYDKDFNNEADTPDNFQSRRPNTSFCFLDIRSPGLGDTAMYLCATSREGATGKNTEAFFGQGTRLTVV.

The chain employs TRBV28 and TRBJ2-7; possible D gene TRBD1, 5 bases. The V end lost 0 bases, the J end lost 3 bases, and 18 bases lay between the germline ends. This CDR3 is built from 17 residues. Germline V lookup: CDR1 MDHEN, CDR2 SYDVKM. In DNA, the CDR3 is TGTGCCAGCAGTTTATGGGGGCGGCTAGTGTCCCGCTACGAGCAGTACTTC. Amino acids: CASSLWGRLVSRYEQYF.

The V call is TRBV5-6, the J call TRBJ1-1; a weak D match, TRBD1 (5 bases). The CDR3 has 13 residues. From germline, CDR1 is SGHDT and CDR2 YYEEEE. The ends were cut back, 0 bases at V and 7 bases at J, with 10 bases in the middle. The CDR3 spells CASSLAFGGEAFF. CDR3 DNA: TGTGCCAGCAGCTTGGCGTTCGGGGGTGAAGCTTTCTTT.

This chain links TRBV7-8 with TRBJ2-1, with D maybe TRBD1 (6 bases). The CDR3 has 12 amino acids. Trimming cost V 5 bases and J 9 bases, with 11 bases left between them. Germline CDR1 SGHVS, CDR2 FQNEAQ. CDR3 sequence: CASSPRGGEQFF. For the CDR3, the DNA is TGTGCCAGCAGCCCCAGGGGTGGTGAGCAGTTCTTC.

The chain employs TRBV5-1 and TRBJ2-7, with 9 nucleotides matching TRBD1. The V gene end was trimmed by 3 bases and the J gene end by 5 bases; junction bases not matched to a gene: 6. The CDR3 runs to 14 residues. The germline CDR1 and CDR2 sequences are SGHRS and YFSETQ. As DNA, the CDR3 is TGCGCCAGCAGCTCGACAGGGGGTAGGGACGAGCAGTACTTC. It codes for CASSSTGGRDEQYF.

This clone was seen once. V is TRBV7-2 and J is TRBJ2-1; unclear D gene. CDR1 and CDR2 (germline): SGHTA, FQGNSA. This CDR3 region has 14 residues. V lost 2 bases and J 7 bases, leaving 12 bases between the germline ends. Written as DNA, the CDR3 is TGTGCCAGCAGCTTAACGACAATGAATAATGAGCAGTTCTTC. Amino acids: CASSLTTMNNEQFF.

The gene calls are TRBV5-1 and TRBJ1-2; D is unclear. V was cut by 3 bases and J by 0 bases, with 9 bases left in between. The CDR3 contains 14 residues. CDR1 is SGHRS and CDR2 is YFSETQ in the germline V gene. The CDR3 DNA is TGCGCCAGCAGCTCTCAGGTATCTAACTATGGCTACACCTTC. It encodes CASSSQVSNYGYTF.

The J gene is TRBJ2-7, the V gene TRBV19, with no clear D. CDR1 is LNHDA and CDR2 is SQIVND in the germline V gene (reference sequence). The CDR3 is 12 residues long. V gave up 5 bases and J gave up 5 bases, with 10 bases separating them. The CDR3 region is CASSYGSNEQYF. The CDR3 DNA sequence: TGTGCCAGTAGTTACGGGTCCAACGAGCAGTACTTC.